The clone carrying this TCR beta chain was observed a handful of times. Its target is unknown. This entry belongs to a study of cytomegalovirus exposure and HLA in healthy donors. Study-wide background: There were some 81 million unique TCRs (from HLA-typed donors) in an early data release. Study-level findings and limits: The authors later found HLA-associated TCR beta chains more clonally expanded than equally common others. Productive rates of about 90% or about 30% were seen for most TCR beta V segments in an earlier analysis. TCR beta V- and J-gene trimming, according to a later analysis, was linked to a missense DCLRE1C variant.

The CDR3 consists of 15 residues. Germline V gene data show CDR1 as MGHRA and CDR2 as YSYEKL. V gave up 0 bases and J gave up 1 base, with 9 bases separating them. The PCR contained 60 Vbeta and 13 Jbeta primers. Method: immunoSEQ multiplex PCR; TCRdb's copy keeps in-frame clones and lacks some. The sample lists over 50,000 clones; roughly two thirds were seen once. The sample was PBMCs. The source of this sequence is a middle-aged man in good health and CMV-seropositive. The chain employs TRBV4-1 and TRBJ2-5; D uncertain. For the CDR3, the DNA is TGCGCCAGCAGCCAAGATCGAGGATTCCAAGAGACCCAGTACTTC. Translating gives CASSQDRGFQETQYF.